The sequence of this TCR beta chain was determined in a study of shared clonotypes between healthy human individuals (TCRdb year 2020). For context, the study as a whole: A couple of women and a few men aged 18 to 49 years were included in the cohort. To estimate repertoire size and how much clonotypes are shared between individuals, the study performed deep sequencing of blood TCR repertoires from roughly five healthy adults. To increase sequencing depth and limit assay-specific biases, different laboratories used diverse techniques to prepare libraries and sequence TCR repertoires. Between about 0.8 and 9 billion PBMCs per donor were obtained by leukapheresis.

The investigation overall reported the following: Because the study included only a small number of donors, the genetic and exposure-history diversity represented was limited. Pairwise subsampling led to the expectation that sequencing depth would affect the degree of clonotype sharing among donors. Sampling was limited to blood, and TCR repertoires in tissue likely differ from TCR repertoires in blood.

Healthy HIV-negative adults with no recently reported acute infections or vaccinations were included as donors. All donors were Caucasian adults living in Nashville, Tennessee, USA. For unsorted samples, 100 million or so PBMCs were counted, and genomic DNA was extracted using the QIAamp DNA Blood Mini kit. After blood collection by leukapheresis, PBMCs were isolated using Ficoll-Histopaque density gradient centrifugation and then cryopreserved in the vapor phase of liquid nitrogen. As for this clone: The clone's antigen remains unknown. Per-base qualities were not stored, and no clone one base away is much larger.

Using the deep immunoSEQ assay, multiplex PCR amplified TCR CDR3 regions from genomic DNA. For each cell subset, the extracted genomic DNA was distributed evenly across all wells of several immunoSEQ 96-well plates, and each plate served as one replicate. For unsorted PBMC, approximately 0.3 ug genomic DNA, equal to roughly 33,000 T cell genomes, was loaded into each replicate PCR. Ten immunoSEQ deep assay plates were used to sequence unsorted PBMC genomic DNA. The purified libraries were quantified using a Qubit 3.0 fluorometer, sized with a Bioanalyzer 2100, and then quantified again using the KAPA Library Quantification kit. A separate single-read 150-cycle Illumina NextSeq 550 flow cell was used to sequence each immunoSEQ 96-well plate. In the original analysis: Because the immunoSEQ output held only junctional sequences and lacked quality scores, the filtering could not match the filtering applied to full-length reads. Sequences were annotated with PyIR, a Python wrapper for IgBLAST v1.9, and V/J genes and CDR3 were assigned using IMGT germline references. Reads with weak V/J assignments (E-value above 1e-6), missing CDR3, stop codons, out-of-frame junctions, or ambiguous translated residues were removed. V3J clonotypes were defined by identical inferred V gene, J gene, and CDR3 amino acid sequence. To compute the percentage overlap between repertoires, the number of shared unique clonotypes was divided by the size of the smaller repertoire. Richness of each repertoire was evaluated using RTK rarefaction, the Chao1 estimator, and Recon v2.1 estimates of unobserved clonotypes. TCRdb stores this immuneACCESS table with in-frame sequences only. Part of the clones is absent; in the studies checked, under half of the shortfall reflects unresolved V genes, and no reason is known for the rest. The V and J calls and clone size were taken over from that table, and D and trimming were inferred from the DNA. Present in this sample are nearly 500,000 clones, roughly four fifths of which were seen just once. The biggest ten clones account for over 10% of the sample.

This receptor was obtained from a woman in her thirties or forties in good health. Some clones in this sample may be carry-over from other donors' samples. Sequenced sample: PBMCs.

The DNA sequence follows: TGTGCCAGCAGCAAAGCCCGGGACAGGGCCACCGGGGAGCTGTTTTTT. This translates into CASSKARDRATGELFF. The sequence is built from TRBV21-1 and TRBJ2-2; the table's D call, TRBD1, has no DNA check behind it. TRBV21-1 is a known pseudogene. The CDR3 measures 16 amino acids from cysteine to phenylalanine. Only CDR3 DNA is held: 48 bases, read in frame from base 1.